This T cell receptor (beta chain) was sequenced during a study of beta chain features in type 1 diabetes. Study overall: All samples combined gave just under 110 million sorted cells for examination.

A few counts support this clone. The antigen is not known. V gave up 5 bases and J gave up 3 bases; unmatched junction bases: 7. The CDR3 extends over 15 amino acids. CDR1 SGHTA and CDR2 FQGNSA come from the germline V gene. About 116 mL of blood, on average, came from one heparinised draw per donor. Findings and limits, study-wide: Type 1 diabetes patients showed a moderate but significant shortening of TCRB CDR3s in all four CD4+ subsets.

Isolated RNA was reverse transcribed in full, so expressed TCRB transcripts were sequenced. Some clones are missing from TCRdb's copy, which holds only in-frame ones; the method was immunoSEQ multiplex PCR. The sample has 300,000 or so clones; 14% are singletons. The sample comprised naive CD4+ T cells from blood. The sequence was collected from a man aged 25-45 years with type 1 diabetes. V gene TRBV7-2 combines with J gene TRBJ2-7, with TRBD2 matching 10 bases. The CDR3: CASSTRSGRDYEQYF. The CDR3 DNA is TGTGCCAGCAGCACTCGCAGCGGGAGGGACTACGAGCAGTACTTC.